A single sample is the source of the 17 T cell receptor beta chains below, sequenced in a study of blood T cell repertoires in COVID-19. Some clones are missing from TCRdb's copy, which holds only in-frame ones; the method was immunoSEQ multiplex PCR. The sample has 130,000 or so clones; approximately 90% are singletons. The material sequenced was peripheral blood. The receptor source for this set is a man between 65 and 85 years old with active COVID-19.

This rearrangement joins TRBV4-1 to TRBJ2-7; TRBD2 is a possible D gene (6 bases). This CDR3 spans 14 amino acids. CDR1 is MGHRA and CDR2 is YSYEKL in the germline V gene. The V and J ends lost 4 bases and 3 bases respectively, with 13 bases between them. Here the CDR3 reads CASSLLLGGYEQYF. The DNA for the CDR3 is TGCGCCAGCAGCCTCTTACTCGGGGGCTACGAGCAGTACTTC.

The chain has TRBV3-1 (or the pseudogene TRBV3-2) and TRBJ2-3; possibly TRBD2 for D (6 bases). V lost 0 bases to trimming and J lost 1 base, with 14 bases between them. CDR1 is LGHDT, CDR2 YNNKEL, per germline (reference sequence). The CDR3 consists of 17 residues. The CDR3 region has the DNA TGTGCCAGCAGCCAAGAGGCCCCGGGAGTGGGCACAGATACGCAGTATTTT. It translates to CASSQEAPGVGTDTQYF.

The gene calls are TRBV9 and TRBJ2-2; 7 positions match TRBD2. Germline trimming cut 0 bases from V and 5 bases from J; bases unmatched to any gene: 13. The germline CDR1 and CDR2 sequences are SGDLS and YYNGEE. The CDR3 extends over 18 amino acids. As DNA, the CDR3 is TGTGCCAGCAGCGTAGAGGGAGGGATAGCCATTGGAACCGGGGAGCTGTTTTTT. It is translated as CASSVEGGIAIGTGELFF.

V and J are TRBV3-1 (or the pseudogene TRBV3-2) and TRBJ1-3, with a weak D call TRBD1 (5 bases). The CDR3 has 16 residues. Germline V lookup: CDR1 LGHDT, CDR2 YNNKEL (reference sequence). Trimming removed 2 bases from V and 4 bases from J, with 15 bases in between. In DNA, the CDR3 is TGTGCCAGCAGCCAACGACGCCCCGGGGGGGGAAACACCATATATTTT. Translating it yields CASSQRRPGGGNTIYF.

The CDR3 sequence: CASSSDTRNTEAFF. The CDR3 DNA sequence: TGTGCCAGCAGCTCCGACACCCGGAACACTGAAGCTTTCTTT. The chain combines TRBV7-6 with TRBJ1-1; unclear D gene. The germline V gene encodes CDR1 SGHVS and CDR2 FNYEAQ. Trimming took 4 bases from V and 1 from J, leaving 10 bases between them. The CDR3 sequence is 14 residues long.

The V and J genes are TRBV6-6 and TRBJ2-2; D remains unclear. CDR3 size: 13 residues. In germline, CDR1 is MNHNY, CDR2 SVGAGI (reference sequence). V gave up 6 bases and J gave up 4 bases, with 9 bases separating them. The CDR3 loop reads CASSQISTGELFF. In nucleotides, the CDR3 is TGTGCCAGCAGCCAGATCAGCACCGGGGAGCTGTTTTTT.

The genes are TRBV11-2 and TRBJ2-1; 7 bases are a match to TRBD2. CDR3 length equals 14 residues. J lost 5 bases, V lost 6 bases, and 7 bases had no gene match. Germline CDR1 and CDR2: SGHAT and FQNNGV. CDR3 amino acids: CASSYGLGHNEQFF. For the CDR3, the DNA is TGTGCCAGCAGTTATGGACTAGGGCACAATGAGCAGTTCTTC.

The V and J genes are TRBV3-1 (or the pseudogene TRBV3-2) and TRBJ2-7; 10 bases map to TRBD2. CDR3 length: 16 amino acids. From germline, CDR1 is LGHDT and CDR2 YNNKEL (reference sequence). V trimming: 3 bases; J trimming: 1 base; junction bases outside the gene matches: 6. The CDR3 coding sequence is TGTGCCAGCAGCCAGATGAGGACTAGCGGTTCCTACGAGCAGTACTTC. Residues: CASSQMRTSGSYEQYF.

This clone showed up just a few times. The chain has TRBV30 and TRBJ1-1, with D possibly TRBD1 on 6 matching bases. The germline V gene encodes CDR1 GTSNPN and CDR2 SVGIG (reference sequence). This CDR3 spans 15 amino acids. Trimming took 3 bases from V and 2 from J, leaving 16 bases between them. CDR3 residues: CAWRTTGQVNTEAFF. CDR3 sequence (DNA): TGTGCCTGGAGAACGACAGGTCAGGTAAACACTGAAGCTTTCTTT.

The genes are TRBV28 and TRBJ2-7, with 8 bases aligning to TRBD1. V gave up 6 bases and J gave up 1 base; unmatched junction bases: 11. Germline CDR1 and CDR2: MDHEN and SYDVKM. CDR3 length equals 16 residues. CDR3 sequence reads: CASRDSQGVGSYEQYF. For the CDR3, the DNA is TGTGCCAGCAGGGACTCACAGGGGGTCGGGTCCTACGAGCAGTACTTC.

This clone was recorded only once. The chain recombines TRBV4-3 with TRBJ2-7; a possible D gene is TRBD2 (5 bases). Per germline, CDR1 LGHNA and CDR2 YSLEER. There are 13 residues in the CDR3. Trimming cost V 1 base and J 5 bases, with 9 bases left between them. CDR3 amino acids: CASSQGGWDEQYF. The CDR3 nucleotides are TGCGCCAGCAGCCAAGGCGGGTGGGACGAGCAGTACTTC.

The table lists this clone with a count of one. This sequence joins TRBV5-4 and TRBJ1-2; the match to TRBD1 covers 9 bases. Germline V gene lookup returns CDR1 SGHNT and CDR2 YYREEE (reference sequence). V shed 0 bases and J 7 bases; nucleotides not matched to a gene: 7. The CDR3 spans 15 residues. DNA for the CDR3: TGTGCCAGCAGCTTGGGGGGACAGGGTTACTCTGGCTACACCTTC. It yields the protein CASSLGGQGYSGYTF.

This chain connects TRBV5-4 to TRBJ2-7; no clear D gene. Trimming took 0 bases from V and 1 from J, leaving 17 bases between them. This CDR3 contains 17 residues. Germline CDR1 reads SGHNT; CDR2 reads YYREEE (reference sequence). CDR3 protein: CASSLGSSIESSYEQYF. Written as DNA, the CDR3 is TGTGCCAGCAGCTTGGGGTCTTCCATCGAGTCATCCTACGAGCAGTACTTC.

V and J are TRBV24-1 and TRBJ2-7; TRBD1 agrees at 10 bases. CDR3 length: 14 residues. V lost 3 bases to trimming and J lost 6 bases; unmatched junction nucleotides: 4. Per the germline V gene, CDR1 is KGHDR and CDR2 is SFDVKD. The CDR3 DNA sequence: TGTGCCACCAGTGATCGGACAGGGGGGCTCGAGCAGTACTTC. This gives the protein CATSDRTGGLEQYF.

The chain is built from TRBV6-5 and TRBJ2-7, with a tentative D call TRBD1 (5 bases). Trimming stripped 0 bases from V and 3 bases from J, with 15 bases between. CDR3 size: 16 residues. Germline lookup yields CDR1 MNHEY and CDR2 SVGAGI. CDR3 sequence reads: CASSYSNRLGFYEQYF. The CDR3 DNA is TGTGCCAGCAGTTACTCAAACAGGTTGGGTTTCTACGAGCAGTACTTC.

This rearrangement joins TRBV27 to TRBJ2-7, with D perhaps TRBD2 (6 bases). V was pared by 2 bases and J by 1 base, with 9 bases between. Germline V gene lookup returns CDR1 MNHEY and CDR2 SMNVEV (reference sequence). The CDR3 runs 14 residues. CDR3 sequence reads: CASSLVSGSYEQYF. The CDR3 DNA follows: TGTGCCAGCAGTTTAGTTAGCGGATCCTACGAGCAGTACTTC.

The rearrangement links TRBV29-1 to TRBJ2-7, with 14 bases matching TRBD2. CDR3 length: 15 amino acids. Germline assignment: CDR1 SQVTM and CDR2 ANQGSEA. The V segment lost 4 bases and the J segment 2 bases; nucleotides outside the gene matches: 4. This CDR3 reads CSVGTSGRTAYEQYF. Written as DNA, the CDR3 is TGCAGCGTTGGGACTAGCGGGAGGACAGCCTACGAGCAGTACTTC.